Listed below are T cell receptor beta chains from one sample, sequenced in a study of cytomegalovirus exposure and HLA in healthy donors. The protocol was immunoSEQ multiplex PCR, while the TCRdb copy is restricted to in-frame clones and leaves out a portion. Of tens of thousands of clones in the sample, under 70% were seen once. Sequencing was done on a sample of PBMCs. The receptors were sampled from a man in his thirties or forties in good health and CMV-seropositive. CDR3s include the opening cysteine and the closing phenylalanine or tryptophan. The order of the fields is V gene, D gene, clone size, J gene, CDR3 DNA, CDR3 protein. D genes are given only for firm matches. Size is omitted from some rows. Given values are once, few, many or a class for expanded clones.

TRBV2	TRBD1	.	TRBJ1-4	TGTGCCAGCACCCGGGACAGGGTGGCTGCAACTAATGAAAAACTGTTTTTT	CASTRDRVAATNEKLFF
TRBV10-1	TRBD1	once	TRBJ2-5	TGCGCCAGCAACCGGACAGGGGGGTTCAAGACCCAGTACTTC	CASNRTGGFKTQYF
TRBV9	TRBD2	few	TRBJ2-1	TGTGCCAGCAGCGAGGGCGGGAGCTCCTACAATGAGCAGTTCTTC	CASSEGGSSYNEQFF
TRBV19	TRBD1	few	TRBJ1-4	TGTGCCAGTAGTATAGGAAGACAGGGAGGTAATGAAAAACTGTTTTTT	CASSIGRQGGNEKLFF
TRBV10-3	TRBD1	.	TRBJ1-2	TGTGCCATCAGGGTACAGGGGGGGAATGGCTACACCTTC	CAIRVQGGNGYTF
TRBV29-1	TRBD2	.	TRBJ2-3	TGCAGCGTGGGCGGGATAGCGGGAGGAATCACAGATACGCAGTATTTT	CSVGGIAGGITDTQYF
TRBV28	.	few	TRBJ1-2	TGTGCCAGCAGCCGCAGGGGCCTCGCTGGCTACACCTTC	CASSRRGLAGYTF
TRBV7-9	TRBD1	.	TRBJ1-2	TGTGCCAGCAGCGCTGGACAGGGTAGTGGCTACACCTTC	CASSAGQGSGYTF
TRBV6-1	.	few	TRBJ2-4	TGTGCCAGCAGCCTCGGTGGGGGGGCTCTTGACATTCAGTACTTC	CASSLGGGALDIQYF
TRBV5-4	.	.	TRBJ2-2	TGTGCCAGCAGCTTACAGGTGAACACCGGGGAGCTGTTTTTT	CASSLQVNTGELFF
TRBV7-2	TRBD1	.	TRBJ2-7	TGTGCCAGCAGCATCGACAGGGGGCGGGAGCAGTACTTC	CASSIDRGREQYF
TRBV11-3	TRBD2	.	TRBJ2-5	TGTGCCAGCAGCCGACGCGGCCTAGCGGAAGAGACCCAGTACTTC	CASSRRGLAEETQYF
TRBV19	TRBD2	.	TRBJ2-7	TGTGCCAGTAGTCATCGCACTAGCGGGAGGGCCTGGTACGAGCAGTACTTC	CASSHRTSGRAWYEQYF
TRBV27	TRBD2	once	TRBJ2-5	TGTGCCAGCAGTTCGCTAGCGGGAGGGGGGGAGACCCAGTACTTC	CASSSLAGGGETQYF
TRBV5-4	TRBD2	.	TRBJ2-2	TGTGCCAGCAGCTCCGGGACTAGCGGGACGCGGAACACCGGGGAGCTGTTTTTT	CASSSGTSGTRNTGELFF
TRBV7-3	.	few	TRBJ2-2	TGTGCCAGCAGCTTAGGCAACGGGGAGCTGTTTTTT	CASSLGNGELFF
TRBV11-3	TRBD1	.	TRBJ2-3	TGTGCCAGCAGCTCCCGACAGGGGGCGCTTGGCACAGATACGCAGTATTTT	CASSSRQGALGTDTQYF
TRBV5-6	TRBD2	.	TRBJ2-5	TGTGCCAGCAGCTTGCGACTAGCGGGAGGTCCAAAGACCCAGTACTTC	CASSLRLAGGPKTQYF
TRBV6-1	.	.	TRBJ1-1	TGTGCCAGCAGTGACCACCTCGGGAACACTGAAGCTTTCTTT	CASSDHLGNTEAFF
TRBV7-2	TRBD1	.	TRBJ1-5	TGTGCCAGCGGAAAGACAGGGAACTTTAACCAGCCCCAGCATTTT	CASGKTGNFNQPQHF